Listed below are T cell receptor beta chains from one sample, sequenced in a study of siplizumab effects on memory and regulatory T cells. The method was immunoSEQ multiplex PCR; TCRdb's version includes in-frame clones alone and lacks a portion of them. The sample records about 56,000 clones, over 95% being singletons. The sequencing input was naive CD8+ T cells sorted from blood. All receptors derive from a human donor in good health. Both conserved end residues are part of each CDR3. The order of the fields is V gene, J gene, clone size, D gene, CDR3 protein, CDR3 DNA. A D gene is named only where the DNA matches it firmly. The listing skips clone size in some rows; elsewhere it reads once, few, many or a size class.

>TRBV7-9|TRBJ2-5|-|TRBD2
CASSLLAGVETQYF
TGTGCCAGCAGCTTATTAGCGGGAGTGGAGACCCAGTACTTC
>TRBV10-3|TRBJ2-1|-|-
CAISPTTTRTNEQFF
TGTGCCATCAGTCCTACAACGACTAGAACGAATGAGCAGTTCTTC
>TRBV7-2|TRBJ2-3|-|TRBD2
CASSFPLAGGGITDTQYF
TGTGCCAGCAGCTTTCCCCTAGCGGGAGGGGGTATCACAGATACGCAGTATTTT
>TRBV7-3|TRBJ2-6|once|-
CASSLGAYGANVLTF
TGTGCCAGCAGCTTGGGGGCGTACGGGGCCAACGTCCTGACTTTC
>TRBV2|TRBJ1-5|-|TRBD1
CASSEGQGNQPQHF
TGTGCCAGCAGTGAGGGACAGGGCAATCAGCCCCAGCATTTT
>TRBV9|TRBJ2-5|-|TRBD2
CASSGSSGRPQETQYF
TGTGCCAGCAGCGGGTCTAGCGGGAGGCCCCAAGAGACCCAGTACTTC
>TRBV27|TRBJ2-2|-|-
CASSLSSTFWELFF
TGTGCCAGCAGTTTATCGAGCACCTTCTGGGAGCTGTTTTTT
>TRBV7-9|TRBJ2-7|-|-
CASSLGMGVFYEQYF
TGTGCCAGCAGCTTAGGAATGGGAGTTTTTTACGAGCAGTACTTC
>TRBV7-7|TRBJ2-2|-|TRBD2
CASSKMASGSTGELFF
TGTGCTAGCTCGAAGATGGCTAGCGGGAGCACCGGGGAGCTGTTTTTT
>TRBV6-5|TRBJ2-7|-|-
CASRDGPIYEQYF
TGTGCCAGCAGGGATGGACCTATCTACGAGCAGTACTTC
>TRBV5-4|TRBJ1-1|-|-
CASSLQGSAEAFF
TGTGCCAGCAGCTTGCAGGGTTCTGCTGAAGCTTTCTTT
>TRBV27|TRBJ2-7|-|TRBD2
CASSTSASPIEQYF
TGTGCCAGCAGCACTAGCGCCAGCCCAATCGAGCAGTACTTC
>TRBV7-6|TRBJ2-7|-|-
CASSRDSAYEQYF
TGTGCCAGCAGCCGAGACAGCGCATACGAGCAGTACTTC
>TRBV30|TRBJ1-1|-|TRBD1
CAWSPWDRENTEAFF
TGTGCCTGGAGCCCCTGGGACAGGGAGAACACTGAAGCTTTCTTT
>TRBV28|TRBJ2-1|-|TRBD2
CASRVAGEYNEQFF
TGTGCCAGCAGGGTAGCGGGAGAGTACAATGAGCAGTTCTTC
>TRBV12-5|TRBJ1-2|-|-
CASGAPVGGNGYTF
TGTGCTAGTGGTGCCCCAGTTGGGGGAAATGGCTACACCTTC
>TRBV6-6|TRBJ2-1|-|-
CASSYSSIPNEQFF
TGTGCCAGCAGTTACTCGTCAATCCCGAATGAGCAGTTCTTC
>TRBV27|TRBJ1-1|-|-
CASSFRENTEAFF
TGTGCCAGCAGTTTCCGGGAGAACACTGAAGCTTTCTTT
>TRBV7-9|TRBJ1-3|once|TRBD1
CASSYPQGARGNTIYF
TGTGCCAGCAGCTACCCCCAGGGGGCTAGGGGAAACACCATATATTTT
>TRBV28|TRBJ2-2|-|-
CASSLFGTVGELFF
TGTGCCAGCAGTTTATTCGGGACCGTCGGGGAGCTGTTTTTT
>TRBV27|TRBJ2-7|-|-
CASSIGARSSYEQYF
TGTGCCAGCAGTATCGGGGCCAGGAGTTCCTACGAGCAGTACTTC
>TRBV4-1|TRBJ1-1|-|-
CASSQPKQAMNTEAFF
TGCGCCAGCAGCCAACCAAAACAGGCCATGAACACTGAAGCTTTCTTT
>TRBV28|TRBJ2-2|-|-
CASSFGAAYRYTGELFF
TGTGCCAGCAGTTTCGGAGCGGCCTACCGATACACCGGGGAGCTGTTTTTT
>TRBV4-3|TRBJ1-2|-|-
CASSGAGFSYTF
TGCGCCAGCAGTGGCGCAGGTTTTAGCTACACCTTC
>TRBV29-1|TRBJ2-1|-|TRBD1
CSVPDRYNEQFF
TGCAGCGTTCCGGACAGGTACAATGAGCAGTTCTTC
>TRBV7-9|TRBJ2-5|-|-
CASSLALGTPRVETQYF
TGTGCCAGCAGCTTAGCGCTCGGCACCCCGAGGGTGGAGACCCAGTACTTC
>TRBV28|TRBJ2-1|-|-
CASTLAVFGHEQFF
TGTGCCAGCACATTAGCGGTTTTCGGCCATGAGCAGTTCTTC
>TRBV30|TRBJ1-4|-|-
CAWSSGTGGEKLFF
TGTGCCTGGAGTTCCGGGACCGGCGGTGAAAAACTGTTTTTT
>TRBV6-5|TRBJ1-2|once|-
CASSYADSYGHTF
TGTGCCAGCAGTTACGCAGACAGCTATGGCCACACCTTC
>TRBV4-2|TRBJ2-3|-|-
CASSHTGAFASTDTQYF
TGTGCCAGCAGTCACACGGGAGCGTTCGCTAGCACAGATACGCAGTATTTT
>TRBV19|TRBJ1-3|-|-
CASSIWQVGRNTIYF
TGTGCCAGTAGTATATGGCAGGTCGGGCGAAACACCATATATTTT
>TRBV30|TRBJ2-7|-|TRBD1
CAWSDRGYEQYF
TGTGCCTGGAGTGACAGGGGCTACGAGCAGTACTTC
>TRBV25-1|TRBJ2-7|-|-
CASSGGIYEQYF
TGTGCCAGCAGCGGCGGCATCTACGAGCAGTACTTC
>TRBV6-5|TRBJ1-1|-|-
CASRQNTEAFF
TGTGCCAGCAGGCAGAACACTGAAGCTTTCTTT
>TRBV5-6|TRBJ1-3|-|-
CASSPGTLHTIYF
TGTGCCAGCAGCCCCGGGACCTTACACACCATATATTTT
>TRBV4-3|TRBJ1-4|-|TRBD1
CASSRLDRDNEKLFF
TGCGCCAGCAGCCGATTAGACAGGGATAATGAAAAACTGTTTTTT
>TRBV29-1|TRBJ2-1|-|-
CSVGGNNEQFF
TGCAGCGTAGGAGGGAACAATGAGCAGTTCTTC
>TRBV6-1|TRBJ1-2|-|-
CASSAGWDGYTF
TGTGCCAGCAGTGCGGGGTGGGATGGCTACACCTTC
>TRBV28|TRBJ1-3|-|-
CASSLSLQGSGNTIYF
TGTGCCAGCAGTTTATCCCTACAGGGTTCTGGAAACACCATATATTTT
>TRBV9|TRBJ1-1|-|-
CASSVGTGNTEAFF
TGTGCCAGCAGCGTGGGGACGGGGAACACTGAAGCTTTCTTT
>TRBV27|TRBJ1-4|few|TRBD1
CASSLSAPTGYAPGANEKLFF
TGTGCCAGCAGTTTGAGCGCCCCGACAGGGTATGCCCCGGGGGCTAATGAAAAACTGTTTTTT
>TRBV13|TRBJ2-1|once|-
CASSSQYNEQFF
TGTGCCAGCAGCTCACAGTACAATGAGCAGTTCTTC
>TRBV7-2|TRBJ2-7|-|TRBD1
CASSSGTGVFYEQYF
TGTGCCAGCAGCTCCGGGACAGGGGTTTTCTACGAGCAGTACTTC
>TRBV6-1|TRBJ2-3|-|-
CASSEGAGSLSDTQYF
TGTGCCAGCAGTGAAGGGGCGGGTTCTCTTTCAGATACGCAGTATTTT
>TRBV5-6|TRBJ2-2|once|-
CASRQTGNTGELFF
TGTGCCAGCAGACAGACAGGGAACACCGGGGAGCTGTTTTTT
>TRBV5-1|TRBJ2-5|-|TRBD1
CASSLTGTGFLKRETQYF
TGCGCCAGCAGCTTGACCGGGACAGGGTTCCTCAAGAGAGAGACCCAGTACTTC
>TRBV15|TRBJ2-7|-|-
CATSRDVDPGDEQYF
TGTGCCACCAGCAGAGATGTGGACCCCGGGGACGAGCAGTACTTC
>TRBV19|TRBJ2-7|-|-
CASSIPGPGYEQYF
TGTGCCAGTAGTATTCCGGGACCTGGCTACGAGCAGTACTTC
>TRBV7-9|TRBJ2-1|-|-
CASSGRTPASNEQFF
TGTGCCAGCAGCGGAAGGACCCCAGCTTCTAATGAGCAGTTCTTC
>TRBV9|TRBJ2-7|-|TRBD2
CASSATSGSYEQYF
TGTGCCAGCAGCGCGACTAGCGGCTCCTACGAGCAGTACTTC
>TRBV7-3|TRBJ1-1|-|-
CASSLDPNTEAFF
TGTGCCAGCAGCTTAGACCCAAACACTGAAGCTTTCTTT
>TRBV27|TRBJ2-7|-|TRBD2
CASSPAGATYEQYF
TGTGCCAGCAGTCCGGCGGGAGCCACCTACGAGCAGTACTTC
>TRBV14|TRBJ2-7|-|-
CASSQGIIAYEQYF
TGTGCCAGCAGCCAAGGGATCATTGCCTACGAGCAGTACTTC
>TRBV5-1|TRBJ1-5|-|-
CASSLDGGGYQPQHF
TGCGCCAGCAGCTTGGATGGAGGGGGTTATCAGCCCCAGCATTTT